The T cell receptor (beta chain) described here comes from a study of CD8 T cell repertoires and HIV-1 epitope variants. On the study more broadly: Separate wells received one of Twenty-five Gag or Nef variant peptides.

V dropped 4 bases and J dropped 2; count of bases not matched to a gene: 10. CDR1 and CDR2 (germline): SGHDN, FVKESK. The CDR3 runs to 17 residues. About this clone itself: Its specificity is unknown.

Overall study findings and caveats: Beta chains alone show antigen proliferation, not cytokine profile or function. Of nine antigen-specific beta clonotypes, about six appeared to cross-react with escape variants.

TCR beta CDR3 was sequenced at survey depth on immunoSEQ. Clones were read by immunoSEQ multiplex PCR, and TCRdb kept only the in-frame ones, dropping some. The sample shows 4,500 to 6,000 clones, 60% to 70% of them seen only once. The sequencing input was cultured CD8+ T cells derived from PBMCs. This clonotype was obtained from a male donor with HIV. The genes are TRBV14 and TRBJ2-1; 8 bases fit TRBD2. The CDR3 DNA sequence: TGTGCCAGCAGCCTCACGGTGGGAGCGGGGGCCTACAATGAGCAGTTCTTC. Its translation is CASSLTVGAGAYNEQFF. Supplemented by reference TRBV14 and TRBJ2-1, the full variable domain reads EAGVTQFPSHSVIEKGQTVTLRCDPISGHDNLYWYRRVMGKEIKFLLHFVKESKQDESGMPNNRFLAERTGGTYSTLKVQPAELEDSGVYFCASSLTVGAGAYNEQFFGPGTRLTVL.